This TCR beta chain was identified during a study of beta chain features in type 1 diabetes. In the study overall: Over all samples combined, some 110 million sorted cells were examined. Study-level findings and limits: There was no resolution here of whether HLA type influences TCRB rearrangement. TCRB CDR3s from Type 1 diabetes patients were moderately but significantly shorter in all four CD4+ subsets. VDJ junctions from type 1 diabetes patients carried fewer insertions and larger deletions. It was among patients, rather than healthy donors, that naive, central memory and Treg TCRB repertoires appeared more similar.

This clone has just a few counts. Its antigen is currently unknown. Expressed TCRB transcripts were sequenced after all isolated RNA was converted to cDNA. Here immunoSEQ multiplex PCR was the method, and the copy in TCRdb shows in-frame clones only, minus some. The sample contains 500,000 to 800,000 clones, 9.5% to 15% of which appear only once. Germline assignment: CDR1 MDHEN and CDR2 SYDVKM. This CDR3 has 16 amino acids. Trimming left V 10 bases short and J 3 bases short, with 19 bases between. V gene TRBV28 combines with J gene TRBJ2-6; perhaps D is TRBD1 or TRBD2 (5 bases each). Sequencing was done on a sample of naive CD4+ T cells from blood. This receptor was obtained from a man aged 25 to 45 with type 1 diabetes. CDR3 sequence (DNA): TGTGCCACTGACCTGGCAGGGAGATATGGGGCCAACGTCCTGACTTTC. Its translation: CATDLAGRYGANVLTF.